This record looks at one T cell receptor (beta chain) sequence and its context. Its antigen is unknown. The table came from immunoSEQ multiplex PCR; TCRdb's copy has only in-frame clones and leaves some out. This table holds about 330,000 clones, 86% found once. The data stem from a study of cytomegalovirus exposure and HLA in healthy donors. Study details: Both the roughly 120 validation repertoires and the approximately 700 first-cohort repertoires used the same platform, as reported by a later analysis. Findings and caveats of the study: The study labeled 180 or so TCR beta chains cytomegalovirus-associated. Through in vitro validation, a few CMV-associated chains were shown to be specific for CMV antigens.

Sequencing was performed on PBMCs. The sequence was collected from a young woman in good health and CMV-seronegative.

The CDR3 protein is CASSLVPVEQYF. The CDR3 coding sequence is TGTGCCAGCAGCTTGGTGCCGGTCGAGCAGTACTTC. The rearrangement uses TRBV5-6 and TRBJ2-7; D remains unclear. CDR1 is SGHDT and CDR2 is YYEEEE in the germline V gene. The CDR3 covers 12 residues. Trimming cost V 0 bases and J 6 bases, with 7 bases left between them.